This T cell receptor (beta chain) originates from a study of blood T cell repertoires in COVID-19. Study in general: Sources were T cells, B-cell-depleted T cells, or PBMCs; the material itself was cDNA or gDNA.

Germline V gene lookup returns CDR1 KGHSH and CDR2 LQKENI. The CDR3 extends over 14 amino acids. J was trimmed by 1 base and V by 3 bases; bases with no gene match: 2. Original processing methods: Cell counts per sample came from amplifying reference gene primers. The assay was immunoSEQ multiplex PCR, and TCRdb's table has in-frame clones only and misses some. Clonal size and the V and J genes are those of that table, whereas D and trimming came from the DNA. The sample lists roughly 320,000 clones, more than 85% seen once, with about 1.2% in the top ten. About this clone itself: In the same sample, other DNA sequences code for this CDR3.

This receptor was taken from a man aged 70-80 years with acute or convalescent COVID-19. Sequenced input: peripheral blood. This chain links TRBV18 with TRBJ1-1; 7 nucleotides match TRBD1. CDR3 region: CASSPGQSNTEAFF. The CDR3, as DNA: TGTGCCAGCTCACCGGGACAGTCGAACACTGAAGCTTTCTTT.